One sample yielded the 25 T cell receptor beta chains listed below, sequenced in a study of T cell responses to AZD1222 COVID-19 vaccine. Profiling relied on immunoSEQ multiplex PCR, and the TCRdb table lists in-frame clones only, not all of them. The sample yields roughly 150,000 clones, 85% to 95% seen once. The sample here was peripheral blood, taken on day 0 of AZD1222 vaccination. The receptors derive from an adult in good health.

This chain connects TRBV5-1 to TRBJ1-5; the D gene is possibly TRBD1 (5 bases). With 4 bases removed from V and 5 bases from J, the gap between germline ends came to 16 bases. CDR1 and CDR2 from the germline V gene are SGHRS and YFSETQ. The CDR3 is made up of 15 amino acids. DNA of the CDR3: TGCGCCAGCAGCCCCGCTGGCAGGGAGGATCAGCCCCAGCATTTT. Translation gives CASSPAGREDQPQHF.

The chain recombines TRBV2 with TRBJ1-4, with TRBD1 as a possible D gene (6 bases). Trimming removed 6 bases at V and 5 bases at J, with 13 bases between. Germline CDR1 and CDR2: SNHLY and FYNNEI. The CDR3 has 14 residues. CDR3 residues: CASRDTGPNEKLFF. DNA of the CDR3: TGTGCCAGCAGGGACACAGGGCCAAATGAAAAACTGTTTTTT. Looking up the rest from reference TRBV2 and TRBJ1-4 gives the full variable domain: EPEVTQTPSHQVTQMGQEVILRCVPISNHLYFYWYRQILGQKVEFLVSFYNNEISEKSEIFDDQFSVERPDGSNFTLKIRSTKLEDSAMYFCASRDTGPNEKLFFGSGTQLSVL.

The CDR3 DNA follows: TGTGCCAGCAGTTTAAGGGGGAGGGCCCCAGATACGCAGTATTTT. It yields the protein CASSLRGRAPDTQYF. The chain joins TRBV28 to TRBJ2-3, with D possibly being TRBD2 (7 bases). The germline gives CDR1 MDHEN, CDR2 SYDVKM. The CDR3 length is 15 residues. V lost 2 bases to trimming and J lost 4 bases, with 13 bases between them.

This CDR3 is CATRGPDTDTQYF. As DNA, the CDR3 is TGTGCCACCAGGGGACCTGACACAGATACGCAGTATTTT. This sequence joins TRBV15 and TRBJ2-3; D tentatively reads TRBD1 or TRBD2 (5 bases each). V lost 6 bases and J 2 bases, leaving 9 bases between the germline ends. The CDR3 sequence is 13 residues long. From germline, CDR1 is LNHNV and CDR2 YYDKDF (reference sequence).

The genes are TRBV12-3 or TRBV12-4 and TRBJ1-3; D call uncertain. Trimming took off 2 bases at V and 5 bases at J, with 1 base between the two ends. The CDR3 spans 11 residues. CDR3 residues: CASSLRNTIYF. The CDR3 DNA reads as TGTGCCAGCAGTTTACGAAACACCATATATTTT.

The chain carries TRBV19 and TRBJ2-1; the D is unclear. CDR1 and CDR2 (germline): LNHDA, SQIVND (reference sequence). The CDR3 is 12 amino acids. Trimming shortened V by 1 base and J by 6 bases, and 4 bases separated the two germline ends. CDR3 sequence reads: CASSIVANEQFF. CDR3 coding DNA: TGTGCCAGTAGTATAGTTGCCAATGAGCAGTTCTTC.

The chain recombines TRBV6-2 or TRBV6-3 with TRBJ2-5; possibly TRBD1 for D (5 bases). The ends were cut back, 6 bases at V and 7 bases at J, with 15 bases in the middle. Germline-derived CDR1 and CDR2 are MNHEY and SVGEGT. The CDR3 length is 13 residues. The CDR3 protein is CASSLGVLGTQYF. The CDR3 DNA sequence: TGTGCCAGCAGCCTAGGGGTCCTGGGGACCCAGTACTTC.

The gene calls are TRBV18 and TRBJ2-7, with unresolved D. The CDR3 runs to 15 residues. V shed 5 bases and J shed 2 bases, with 16 bases lying between them. Per the germline V gene, CDR1 is KGHSH and CDR2 is LQKENI. This CDR3 reads CASSSNVDHPYEQYF. The CDR3 DNA reads TGTGCCAGCTCATCGAACGTGGATCACCCCTACGAGCAGTACTTC.

This chain links TRBV25-1 with TRBJ1-3; D is possibly TRBD1 (5 bases). The CDR3 has 14 residues. V gave up 5 bases and J gave up 1 base, with 9 bases separating them. CDR1 MGHDK and CDR2 SYGVNS come from the germline V gene. The CDR3: CASSRAGSGNTIYF. CDR3 DNA: TGTGCCAGCAGTAGGGCAGGGTCTGGAAACACCATATATTTT.

The rearrangement joins TRBV24-1 to TRBJ1-2; D uncertain. The germline CDR1 and CDR2 sequences are KGHDR and SFDVKD. V lost 5 bases, J lost 2 bases, and 8 bases lay in between. This CDR3 is built from 13 residues. DNA of the CDR3: TGTGCCACCAGTGGGGCGACCAACTATGGCTACACCTTC. The encoded protein is CATSGATNYGYTF.

This sequence joins TRBV28 and TRBJ2-1; D might be TRBD2 (5 bases). The CDR3 is 11 amino acids. Per the germline V gene, CDR1 is MDHEN and CDR2 is SYDVKM. With 6 bases removed from V and 10 bases from J, the gap between germline ends came to 10 bases. The CDR3 region is CASSQRGEQFF. As DNA, the CDR3 is TGTGCCAGCAGCCAACGGGGAGAGCAGTTCTTC.

The rearrangement uses TRBV3-1 (or the pseudogene TRBV3-2) and TRBJ2-3; 8 nucleotides line up with TRBD2. Trimming removed 4 bases from V and 4 bases from J; junction bases left unmatched: 10. The CDR3 sequence is 16 residues long. Per germline, CDR1 LGHDT and CDR2 YNNKEL (reference sequence). The CDR3 spells CASSPYGGAFADTQYF. CDR3 nucleotides: TGTGCCAGCAGCCCTTACGGGGGGGCGTTCGCAGATACGCAGTATTTT.

This sequence joins TRBV6-1 and TRBJ1-2; D not resolved. Germline V CDR1 and CDR2: MNHNS, SASEGT. Trimming stripped 3 bases from V and 6 bases from J, with 2 bases between. The CDR3 runs to 10 residues. The CDR3 region is CASSEHGYTF. CDR3 DNA sequence: TGTGCCAGCAGTGAGCATGGCTACACCTTC.

The chain uses TRBV5-1 and TRBJ2-3, with a tentative D call TRBD2 (6 bases). Trimming took 2 bases from V and 6 from J, leaving 13 bases between them. The CDR3 length is 14 residues. CDR1 is SGHRS and CDR2 is YFSETQ in the germline V gene. CDR3 sequence reads: CASSFSGPRDTQYF. CDR3 DNA sequence: TGCGCCAGCAGCTTTAGCGGCCCGCGGGATACGCAGTATTTT. Complete variable domain (other parts from reference TRBV5-1 and TRBJ2-3): KAGVTQTPRYLIKTRGQQVTLSCSPISGHRSVSWYQQTPGQGLQFLFEYFSETQRNKGNFPGRFSGRQFSNSRSEMNVSTLELGDSALYLCASSFSGPRDTQYFGPGTRLTVL.

V is TRBV9 and J is TRBJ1-1; D is uncertain. Germline V lookup: CDR1 SGDLS, CDR2 YYNGEE. The CDR3 sequence is 13 residues long. Trimming left V 9 bases short and J 4 bases short, with 16 bases between. The CDR3 DNA reads TGTGCCACCCGGGAGGTGGGAACCACTGAAGCTTTCTTT. Translated: CATREVGTTEAFF.

The chain joins TRBV19 to TRBJ1-2, with D perhaps matching TRBD1 (5 bases). The CDR3 runs 13 residues. Trimming shortened V by 7 bases and J by 8 bases, and 17 bases separated the two germline ends. Germline V lookup: CDR1 LNHDA, CDR2 SQIVND (reference sequence). The CDR3 loop is CASNEGDWGGYTF. In DNA form, the CDR3 reads TGTGCCAGTAACGAAGGGGACTGGGGCGGCTACACCTTC.

This chain connects TRBV5-1 to TRBJ1-6; D is undetermined. V lost 0 bases, J lost 7 bases, and 11 bases lay in between. The CDR3 runs 15 residues. In germline, CDR1 is SGHRS, CDR2 YFSETQ. CDR3 loop: CASSLERHSNSPLHF. For the CDR3, the DNA is TGCGCCAGCAGCTTGGAGAGGCACTCAAATTCACCCCTCCACTTT.

This rearrangement joins TRBV18 to TRBJ2-7; D possibly corresponds to TRBD1 (5 bases). The CDR3 covers 14 residues. Trimming shortened V by 3 bases and J by 2 bases, and 11 bases separated the two germline ends. The germline V gene has CDR1 KGHSH and CDR2 LQKENI. CDR3 protein: CASSPSAGTYEQYF. The CDR3 DNA is TGTGCCAGCTCACCCTCCGCAGGGACCTACGAGCAGTACTTC. Drawing the rest from reference TRBV18 and TRBJ2-7, the complete variable domain is NAGVMQNPRHLVRRRGQEARLRCSPMKGHSHVYWYRQLPEEGLKFMVYLQKENIIDESGMPKERFSAEFPKEGPSILRIQQVVRGDSAAYFCASSPSAGTYEQYFGPGTRLTVT.

The chain uses TRBV11-2 and TRBJ2-1; 7 nucleotides match TRBD2. V shed 4 bases, J shed 6 bases, and the junction held 9 bases outside the gene matches. This CDR3 contains 15 residues. Looked up from germline, CDR1 is SGHAT and CDR2 is FQNNGV. CDR3 residues: CASSSPRGRVNEQFF. In DNA form, the CDR3 reads TGTGCCAGCAGCTCCCCACGCGGGAGAGTCAATGAGCAGTTCTTC.

The rearrangement joins TRBV5-6 to TRBJ2-1; a possible D gene is TRBD1 (6 bases). CDR1 and CDR2 from the germline V gene are SGHDT and YYEEEE. V gave up 4 bases and J gave up 7 bases, with 18 bases separating them. The CDR3 runs 15 residues. The CDR3 nucleotides are TGTGCCAGCAGCCTAGTTAGGGGGAAAAGGAATGAGCAGTTCTTC. It is translated as CASSLVRGKRNEQFF.

The J gene is TRBJ2-1, the V gene TRBV7-2; 8 nucleotides match TRBD2. V trimming: 5 bases; J trimming: 6 bases; junction bases outside the gene matches: 12. The CDR3 spans 16 residues. CDR1 is SGHTA, CDR2 FQGNSA, per germline. CDR3 region: CASSQWGTRGANEQFF. As DNA, the CDR3 is TGTGCCAGCAGCCAATGGGGGACTAGGGGGGCCAATGAGCAGTTCTTC.

The chain recombines TRBV19 with TRBJ1-5, with D uncertain. Germline V gene lookup returns CDR1 LNHDA and CDR2 SQIVND (reference sequence). Trimming took 0 bases from V and 5 from J, leaving 17 bases between them. The CDR3 is 17 residues long. CDR3: CASSIEKWRRADQPQHF. CDR3 DNA sequence: TGTGCCAGTAGTATAGAGAAGTGGCGGAGGGCCGATCAGCCCCAGCATTTT.

The chain employs TRBV6-5 and TRBJ1-6, with TRBD1 as a possible D gene (5 bases). This CDR3 spans 16 amino acids. CDR1 and CDR2 (germline): MNHEY, SVGAGI. Trimming took 0 bases from V and 10 from J, leaving 16 bases between them. The CDR3 DNA sequence: TGTGCCAGCAGTTACTCTGGCAGGGTGGCATGGTCACCCCTCCACTTT. It encodes CASSYSGRVAWSPLHF.

The chain employs TRBV2 and TRBJ2-2, with TRBD1 identical over 8 bases. Germline assignment: CDR1 SNHLY and CDR2 FYNNEI. This CDR3 has 16 residues. Germline trimming cut 6 bases from V and 1 base from J; bases unmatched to any gene: 7. CDR3 in amino acids: CASRKDRGMNTGELFF. The DNA of the CDR3 is TGTGCCAGCAGGAAAGACAGGGGAATGAACACCGGGGAGCTGTTTTTT.

The chain uses TRBV5-6 and TRBJ1-5; 9 positions agree with TRBD1. This CDR3 is 15 amino acids long. The J segment lost 2 bases and the V segment lost 2 bases, leaving 2 bases of the junction unmatched. Germline V CDR1 and CDR2: SGHDT, YYEEEE. The CDR3: CASSLQGAGNQPQHF. As DNA, the CDR3 is TGTGCCAGCAGCTTACAGGGGGCAGGCAATCAGCCCCAGCATTTT. Looking up the rest from reference TRBV5-6 and TRBJ1-5 gives the full variable domain: DAGVTQSPTHLIKTRGQQVTLRCSPKSGHDTVSWYQQALGQGPQFIFQYYEEEERQRGNFPDRFSGHQFPNYSSELNVNALLLGDSALYLCASSLQGAGNQPQHFGDGTRLSIL.